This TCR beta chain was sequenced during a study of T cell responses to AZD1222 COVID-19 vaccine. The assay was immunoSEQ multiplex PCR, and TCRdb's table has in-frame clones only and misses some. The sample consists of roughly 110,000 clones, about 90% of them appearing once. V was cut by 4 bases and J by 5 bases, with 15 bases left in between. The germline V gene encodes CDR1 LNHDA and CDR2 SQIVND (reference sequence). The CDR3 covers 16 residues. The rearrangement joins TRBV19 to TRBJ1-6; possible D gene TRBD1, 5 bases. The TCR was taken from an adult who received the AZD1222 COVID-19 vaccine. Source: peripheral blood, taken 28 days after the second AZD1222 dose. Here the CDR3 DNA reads TGTGCCAGTAGTAGATCGGGGCAATCGGATAATTCACCCCTCCACTTT. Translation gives CASSRSGQSDNSPLHF.